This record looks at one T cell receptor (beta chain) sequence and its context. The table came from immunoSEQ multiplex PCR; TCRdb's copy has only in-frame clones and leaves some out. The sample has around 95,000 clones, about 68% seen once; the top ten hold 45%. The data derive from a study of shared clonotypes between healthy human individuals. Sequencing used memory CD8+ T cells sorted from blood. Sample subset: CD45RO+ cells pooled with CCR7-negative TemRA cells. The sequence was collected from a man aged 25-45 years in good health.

The CDR3 sequence: CSVGRFSYEQYF. The CDR3 nucleotides read TGCAGCGTTGGCCGTTTCTCCTACGAGCAGTACTTC. The V and J genes are TRBV29-1 and TRBJ2-7; D remains unclear. The CDR3 is 12 residues long. The germline CDR1 and CDR2 sequences are SQVTM and ANQGSEA. V was cut by 4 bases and J by 0 bases, with 7 bases left in between.